This entry concerns a single TCR beta chain. This clone has a handful of counts. The antigen this receptor binds is unknown. No clone much larger than this one lies a single base away; base qualities are absent. The sample originates from a study of T cells and copy number aberrations in small-cell lung cancer (dated by TCRdb to the early 2020s). Concerning the study at large: To relate T cell metrics to mutations and copy number aberrations, the same tumor regions underwent both TCR repertoire sequencing and whole-exome sequencing. Tumor TCR data were available for 17 to 20 patients, and TCR data from both tumor and normal tissue were available for about 14 patients. Overall study results and their limits: High heterogeneity of the TCR repertoire was observed across regions, with roughly 75-98% of clones restricted to a single region, representing a lower overlap than in localized NSCLC. Every specimen was formalin-fixed paraffin-embedded tissue, a material known to introduce sequencing artifacts. The study was limited by a small sample size because surgical resection is uncommon in small-cell lung cancer, and validation of the findings is required. Compared with adjacent lung tissue, tumors showed lower T-cell density, richness and clonality, although the density difference was not significant. Higher copy number aberration burden was negatively correlated with tumor T-cell density, richness and clonality.

The immunoSEQ hsTCRB Kit, with multiplexed V- and J-gene primers, was used to amplify TCR-beta CDR3 regions from genomic DNA. Unique DNA barcodes were added in a second PCR, and the samples were pooled together with one negative control and one positive control. Sequencing of the pooled TCR-beta libraries was performed on an Illumina MiSeq using a 150-cycle paired-end protocol. The original methods were these. Raw sequencing data were processed by Adaptive Biotechnologies into a report containing normalized, annotated TCR-beta repertoires. T-cell density was computed as TCR-beta templates normalized to usable DNA, which was estimated by amplifying housekeeping genes. Richness was defined as the count of unique rearrangements, and clonality was defined as 1 minus Pielou's evenness. Three measures quantified intratumor TCR heterogeneity between regions: the Jaccard index, the Morisita overlap index, and the proportion of shared top-20 clonotypes. The table was pulled from immuneACCESS by TCRdb, which kept in-frame rearrangements only. Such tables lose some clones; where checked, under half of the loss comes from unresolved V genes, and the rest has no known cause. V and J calls and clone size are copied from that table; D and trimming were computed from the DNA. For this sample the table gives 550 to 850 clones, of which just over 85% were detected only once. The ten largest make up more than 3% of the sample.

V lost 1 base and J lost 9 bases; the stretch between them is 13 bases long. Per the germline V gene (reference sequence), SEHNR is the CDR1 and FQNEAQ is the CDR2. CDR3 length: 15 amino acids, cysteine to phenylalanine. Of all the DNA, just the CDR3 is kept, 45 bases in frame from base 1. Patients with limited-stage small-cell lung cancer who underwent surgical resection in Hangzhou, China, between about 2007 and 2021 were included as donors. Every donor went straight to surgery with no preoperative chemotherapy or radiotherapy, and no donor was given immunotherapy either before or after surgery. All 20 or so patients in the sequenced cohort were identified as smokers or heavy second-hand smokers. To represent spatial heterogeneity of the primary tumors, a grid approach was used to collect three regions from each tumor FFPE block. Tumor regions were macrodissected to enrich malignant cells, and selection was limited to regions expected to yield at least 150 ng DNA. To characterize heterogeneity of the T cell repertoire, the study applied multi-region TCR-beta sequencing to resected limited-stage small-cell lung cancers and to tumor-adjacent lung tissue. Genomic DNA was extracted from FFPE tissue using the AllPrep DNA/RNA FFPE Kit (Qiagen).

The chain employs TRBV7-9 and TRBJ1-6, with TRBD1 as a weak D call on 5 bases. The material sequenced was tumor tissue. This TCR was recovered from a man aged 40-49 years with small cell lung cancer. The CDR3 protein: CASSLGGGFSSPLHF. DNA sequence: TGTGCCAGCAGCTTAGGCGGGGGGTTCAGTTCACCCCTCCACTTT.